This note documents a single TCR beta chain sequence. The antigen remains undetermined. The study, taken as a whole, reports: Tumor Treg TCRs overlapped most with tumor naive CD4+ cells.

CD4+CD45RO+CD25- cells were isolated as memory CD4+ T cells. The CDR3 is made up of 13 amino acids. The V and J ends lost 7 bases and 0 bases respectively, with 11 bases between them. Germline CDR1 reads SGDLS; CDR2 reads YYNGEE. TCRdb re-derived calls from the 5' RACE reads in MiXCR, one entry per CDR3 protein. The repertoire holds tens of thousands of distinct CDR3 sequences, less than 30% seen once, with around 3.5% in the top ten. The sequenced sample was memory CD4+ T cells sorted from a lymph node. Subset given: memory CD4+ T cells, CD4+CD45RO+CD25-. The TCR comes from a female donor with breast cancer. This rearrangement joins TRBV9 to TRBJ2-7, with no clear D. Written as DNA, the CDR3 is TGTGCCAGCGGAGACGGTACCTCCTACGAGCAGTACTTC. Protein product: CASGDGTSYEQYF. The whole variable domain, filled in from reference TRBV9 and TRBJ2-7, reads DSGVTQTPKHLITATGQRVTLRCSPRSGDLSVYWYQQSLDQGLQFLIQYYNGEERAKGNILERFSAQQFPDLHSELNLSSLELGDSALYFCASGDGTSYEQYFGPGTRLTVT.